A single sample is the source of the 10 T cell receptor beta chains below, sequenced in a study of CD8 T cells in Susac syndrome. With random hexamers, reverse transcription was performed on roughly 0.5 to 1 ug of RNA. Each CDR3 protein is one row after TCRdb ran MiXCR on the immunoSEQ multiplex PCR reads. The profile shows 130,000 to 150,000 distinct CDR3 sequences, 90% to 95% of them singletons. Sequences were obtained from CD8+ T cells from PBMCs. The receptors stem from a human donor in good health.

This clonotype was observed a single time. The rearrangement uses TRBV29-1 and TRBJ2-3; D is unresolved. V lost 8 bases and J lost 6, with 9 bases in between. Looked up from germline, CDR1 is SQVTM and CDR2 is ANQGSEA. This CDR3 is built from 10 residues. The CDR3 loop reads CSTVGDTQYF. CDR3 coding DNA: TGCAGCACCGTGGGGGATACGCAGTATTTT.

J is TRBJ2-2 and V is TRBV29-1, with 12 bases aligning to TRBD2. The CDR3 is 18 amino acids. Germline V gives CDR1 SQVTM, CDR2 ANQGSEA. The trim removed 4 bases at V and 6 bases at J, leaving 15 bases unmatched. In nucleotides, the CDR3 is TGCAGCGTTGCTACAGGGCTCCTGACTAGCGGGAGTCCCGGGGAGCTGTTTTTT. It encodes CSVATGLLTSGSPGELFF.

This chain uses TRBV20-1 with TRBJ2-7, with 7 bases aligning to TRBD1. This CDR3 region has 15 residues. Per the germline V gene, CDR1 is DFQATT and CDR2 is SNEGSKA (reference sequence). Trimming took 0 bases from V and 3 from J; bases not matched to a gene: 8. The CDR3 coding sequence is TGCAGTGCTAGAGATAAGTCAGGGGGTTTCTACGAGCAGTACTTC. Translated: CSARDKSGGFYEQYF.

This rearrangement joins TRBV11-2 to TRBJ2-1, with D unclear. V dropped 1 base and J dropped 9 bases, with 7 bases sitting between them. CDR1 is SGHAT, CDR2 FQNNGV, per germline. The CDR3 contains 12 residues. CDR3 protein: CASSLAAAEQFF. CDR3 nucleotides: TGTGCCAGCAGCTTAGCGGCGGCTGAGCAGTTCTTC.

The CDR3 reads CASSMAGDRVKNIQYF. In nucleotides, the CDR3 is TGTGCCAGTAGTATGGCCGGGGACAGGGTAAAAAACATTCAGTACTTC. The V and J genes are TRBV19 and TRBJ2-4; 9 positions match TRBD1. This CDR3 comprises 16 residues. Germline assignment: CDR1 LNHDA and CDR2 SQIVND (reference sequence). The V segment lost 3 bases and the J segment 4 bases; nucleotides outside the gene matches: 7. Combining the CDR3 with reference TRBV19 and TRBJ2-4 gives the whole variable domain DGGITQSPKYLFRKEGQNVTLSCEQNLNHDAMYWYRQDPGQGLRLIYYSQIVNDFQKGDIAEGYSVSREKKESFPLTVTSAQKNPTAFYLCASSMAGDRVKNIQYFGAGTRLSVL.

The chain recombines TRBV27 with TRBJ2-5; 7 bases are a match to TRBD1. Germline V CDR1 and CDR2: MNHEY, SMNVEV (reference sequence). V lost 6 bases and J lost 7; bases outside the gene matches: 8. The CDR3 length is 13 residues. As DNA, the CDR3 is TGTGCCAGCAGCATAGGGACAGACGGGACCCAGTACTTC. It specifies CASSIGTDGTQYF.

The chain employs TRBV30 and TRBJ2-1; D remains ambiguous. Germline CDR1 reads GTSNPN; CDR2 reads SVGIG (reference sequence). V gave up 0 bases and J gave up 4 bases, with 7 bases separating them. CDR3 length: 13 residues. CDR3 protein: CAWSVTKYNEQFF. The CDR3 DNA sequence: TGTGCCTGGAGTGTTACGAAATACAATGAGCAGTTCTTC.

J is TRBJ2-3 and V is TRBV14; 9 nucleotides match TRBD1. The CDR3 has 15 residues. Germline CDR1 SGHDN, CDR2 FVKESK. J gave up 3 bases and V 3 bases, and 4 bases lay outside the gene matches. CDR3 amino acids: CASSQTTGGTDTQYF. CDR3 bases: TGTGCCAGCAGCCAGACGACAGGGGGGACAGATACGCAGTATTTT.

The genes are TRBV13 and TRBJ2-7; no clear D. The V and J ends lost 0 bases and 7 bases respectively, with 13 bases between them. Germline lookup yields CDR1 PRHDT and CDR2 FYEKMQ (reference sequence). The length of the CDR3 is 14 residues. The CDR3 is CASSLGYDAREQYF. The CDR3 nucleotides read TGTGCCAGCAGCTTAGGCTACGACGCCCGAGAGCAGTACTTC.

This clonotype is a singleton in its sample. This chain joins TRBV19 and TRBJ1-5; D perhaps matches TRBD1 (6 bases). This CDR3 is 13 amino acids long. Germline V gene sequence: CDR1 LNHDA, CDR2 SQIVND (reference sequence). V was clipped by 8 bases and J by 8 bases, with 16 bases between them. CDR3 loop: CASSDSIDEPQHF. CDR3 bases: TGTGCCAGTTCGGACAGTATTGATGAGCCCCAGCATTTT.